These T cell receptor beta chains were read from a single sample in a study of OX40 agonist ivuxolimab in advanced cancers. Sequenced by immunoSEQ multiplex PCR; TCRdb stores in-frame clones only, minus some. The repertoire holds about 80,000 clones, with about 83% as singletons. Sequenced material: CD4+ or CD8+ T cells sorted from blood, taken in a trial of the OX40 agonist ivuxolimab. The source of these receptors is an adult with an advanced solid tumor such as melanoma, head and neck, liver or kidney cancer. Both conserved end residues are trimmed from each CDR3.

TRBV11-3,ASSPRVSSYEQY
TRBV5-1,ASSLTGGGNTIY
TRBV5-4,ASSLNGVAKTEAF
TRBV28,ASSSSRGSSYNEQF
TRBV7-9,ASSSGTGLAGETQY
TRBV6-5,ASSTAPTGSYEQY
TRBV5-4,ASSPGGAQDTEAF
TRBV2,ASTGQGELVYEQY
TRBV2,ASTSLGTGTYEQY
TRBV2,ASSVTGGGLRTNEKLF
TRBV7-2,ASSPQGASNYGYT
TRBV5-1,ASSLIPGQANEKLF
TRBV2,ASSDRGPQPQH
TRBV30,AWSADRGRYNEQF
TRBV25-1,ATTISGGSMYNEQF
TRBV4-1,ASSQAKGATSEQY
TRBV25-1,ASSGWNEQF
TRBV7-8,ASSPEAGREKLF
TRBV10-3,AVLGGGTEQY
TRBV25-1,AGSPYGGTSYGQY
TRBV7-9,ASSSRDRVYEQY
TRBV9,ASSRKIAGGLYEQY
TRBV7-2,ASSLASGTDTQY
TRBV28,ASSLWREQY
TRBV18,ASSFDSLSGNTIY
TRBV2,ASSYQGSNQPQH
TRBV11-2,ASSSRGEGEKLF
TRBV5-1,ASSPGQGTEAF
TRBV28,ASSVTGVGEAF
TRBV28,ASTRQGAGNTIY
TRBV18,ASSPPGDSAQY
TRBV14,ASSLAGAGRGYNEQF
TRBV29-1,SAQGGGEAF
TRBV6-5,ASSLDWNYGYT
TRBV10-3,AIGWGAETQY
TRBV6-1,ASRAVLNTEAF
TRBV28,ASSRDRVGYT
TRBV19,ASSGLGTYEQY
TRBV7-9,ASSSGPGPTYNEQF
TRBV28,ASSGRSYGYT
TRBV6-5,ASSYQRNTEAF
TRBV5-4,ASSLGLRANTEAF
TRBV7-8,ASSFVRLGPKKTQY
TRBV21-1,ATTNQPQH
TRBV27,ASSLREGGTEAF
TRBV5-4,ASSLRGRPNFEQY
TRBV5-6,ASSLGDRGHGYT
TRBV6-1,ASSVTGGFYGYT
TRBV10-3,ASSGTQGNEQF
TRBV27,ASSVTYRTGTYGYT
TRBV15,ATSRGETSGVSDTQY
TRBV9,ASSVGGASNYGYT
TRBV7-9,ASKVASVLT
TRBV7-9,ASSLVAVNTGELF
TRBV13,ASSPLPGGKTDTQY
TRBV5-4,ASSFDVEGGELF
TRBV7-2,ASSFGLEETQY
TRBV28,ASSLGAGQSTEAF
TRBV6-6,ASSSYSYEQY